These 20 T cell receptor beta chains were sequenced from one sample in a study of cytomegalovirus exposure and HLA in healthy donors. Primers included in the PCR were 60 Vbeta and 13 Jbeta primers. Data came from immunoSEQ multiplex PCR; TCRdb stores just in-frame clones and leaves some out. The sample table includes some 130,000 clones. Sample: PBMCs. Receptor source: a woman aged 35 to 49 in good health and CMV-seropositive.

This chain connects TRBV4-1 to TRBJ1-2; D is unresolved. V lost 0 bases to trimming and J lost 6 bases, with 8 bases between them. The CDR3 covers 13 residues. Germline V gives CDR1 MGHRA, CDR2 YSYEKL. Written as DNA, the CDR3 is TGCGCCAGCAGCCAAGAATATCTCGATGGCTACACCTTC. Its protein is CASSQEYLDGYTF.

The genes are TRBV15 and TRBJ2-2; D call uncertain. Germline loops: CDR1 LNHNV, CDR2 YYDKDF (reference sequence). Trimming stripped 3 bases from V and 2 bases from J, with 10 bases between. The CDR3 extends over 15 amino acids. CDR3 bases: TGTGCCACCAGCAGCCCCAATTCAAACACCGGGGAGCTGTTTTTT. This translates into CATSSPNSNTGELFF.

V gene TRBV11-2 combines with J gene TRBJ2-7; weak D call: TRBD2 (6 bases). Germline V gene sequence: CDR1 SGHAT, CDR2 FQNNGV. The CDR3 is 17 residues long. Trimming removed 3 bases at V and 4 bases at J, with 22 bases between. This chain's CDR3 is CASSFRRGRRGAYEQYF. In DNA, the CDR3 is TGTGCCAGCAGCTTCAGGAGAGGTAGGCGGGGCGCGTACGAGCAGTACTTC. Supplemented by reference TRBV11-2 and TRBJ2-7, the full variable domain reads EAGVAQSPRYKIIEKRQSVAFWCNPISGHATLYWYQQILGQGPKLLIQFQNNGVVDDSQLPKDRFSAERLKGVDSTLKIQPAKLEDSAVYLCASSFRRGRRGAYEQYFGPGTRLTVT.

The V call is TRBV10-2, the J call TRBJ1-4; D is unresolved. The CDR3 is 15 residues long. CDR1 is WSHSY, CDR2 SAAADI, per germline. Between the trimmed V and J ends, which lost 8 bases and 3 bases, there was a span of 16 bases. The CDR3 reads CASQNGRAANEKLFF. CDR3 DNA: TGCGCCAGCCAAAACGGGCGGGCGGCTAATGAAAAACTGTTTTTT.

The rearrangement uses TRBV7-2 and TRBJ2-7, with a possible D match to TRBD2 (6 bases). Per germline, CDR1 SGHTA and CDR2 FQGNSA. CDR3 length: 14 amino acids. Trimming stripped 6 bases from V and 2 bases from J, with 14 bases between. CDR3 in amino acids: CASSQPGLPYEQYF. CDR3 DNA: TGTGCCAGCAGTCAACCGGGACTCCCCTACGAGCAGTACTTC.

The chain uses TRBV15 and TRBJ2-3, with D perhaps matching TRBD2 (6 bases). The CDR3 runs to 19 residues. V lost 6 bases to trimming and J lost 5 bases, with 30 bases between them. Germline CDR1 reads LNHNV; CDR2 reads YYDKDF (reference sequence). The CDR3 nucleotides read TGTGCCACCAGGAGGCAGATCAAAGAACGTCCGGGAGTTGGAGATACGCAGTATTTT. Translating gives CATRRQIKERPGVGDTQYF.

V and J are TRBV29-1 and TRBJ2-1, with 8 bases matching TRBD2. Germline CDR1 is SQVTM and CDR2 is ANQGSEA. Trimming at V came to 5 bases and at J to 6 bases, leaving 18 bases not matched to a gene. The CDR3 has 17 residues. Here the CDR3 DNA reads TGCAGCGTTTGCCCCTTCGGGCGGGAGGTATTAGGCAATGAGCAGTTCTTC. This codes for CSVCPFGREVLGNEQFF.

The chain employs TRBV2 and TRBJ2-3; D not certain. CDR1 is SNHLY and CDR2 is FYNNEI in the germline V gene. The CDR3 extends over 13 amino acids. V was pared by 4 bases and J by 2 bases, with 7 bases between. CDR3 coding DNA: TGTGCCAGCAGTGTAGACATCACAGATACGCAGTATTTT. It encodes CASSVDITDTQYF.

The V call is TRBV19, the J call TRBJ2-5, with TRBD2 matching 10 bases. The DNA end is more similar to TRBJ2-7, so the J call may be wrong. The germline V gene has CDR1 LNHDA and CDR2 SQIVND (reference sequence). The CDR3 loop spans 15 amino acids. The CDR3 reads CASSIGIAGGYEQYF. CDR3 nucleotide sequence: TGTGCCAGTAGTATTGGAATAGCGGGAGGATACGAGCAGTACTTC.

This chain joins TRBV7-9 and TRBJ2-1, with 7 bases matching TRBD2. Trimming removed 0 bases from V and 9 bases from J; junction bases left unmatched: 2. The CDR3 runs to 13 residues. Germline lookup yields CDR1 SEHNR and CDR2 FQNEAQ (reference sequence). CDR3 in amino acids: CASSLAGGSEQFF. DNA of the CDR3: TGTGCCAGCAGCTTAGCCGGGGGGAGTGAGCAGTTCTTC.

This chain uses TRBV6-5 with TRBJ2-1; 13 bases are a match to TRBD2. There are 14 residues in the CDR3. CDR1 MNHEY and CDR2 SVGAGI come from the germline V gene. The V and J ends lost 6 bases and 7 bases, in that order; junction bases with no gene match: 3. The CDR3 is CASRGLAGSNEQFF. CDR3 DNA sequence: TGTGCCAGCAGGGGACTAGCGGGAAGTAATGAGCAGTTCTTC.

The J gene is TRBJ2-7, the V gene TRBV5-1; possibly TRBD2 for D (6 bases). The CDR3 is 16 amino acids. V lost 4 bases, J lost 0 bases, and 17 bases lay in between. Germline lookup yields CDR1 SGHRS and CDR2 YFSETQ. CDR3 residues: CASSALTSFGSYEQYF. CDR3 nucleotide sequence: TGCGCCAGCAGCGCCTTAACTAGCTTTGGCTCCTACGAGCAGTACTTC.

The J gene is TRBJ2-7, the V gene TRBV7-2; D perhaps matches TRBD2 (7 bases). V was clipped by 3 bases and J by 5 bases, with 20 bases between them. In germline, CDR1 is SGHTA, CDR2 FQGNSA. The CDR3 contains 16 residues. CDR3 sequence: CASSLGGRGYRDEQYF. The CDR3 DNA reads TGTGCCAGCAGCTTGGGGGGGAGGGGGTATCGTGACGAGCAGTACTTC.

The V and J genes are TRBV19 and TRBJ2-7, with TRBD1 matching 7 bases. V shed 5 bases and J 4 bases; nucleotides not matched to a gene: 8. This CDR3 is 14 amino acids long. Per the germline V gene, CDR1 is LNHDA and CDR2 is SQIVND (reference sequence). CDR3 amino acids: CASSARDSVYEQYF. The CDR3 nucleotides are TGTGCCAGTAGTGCCCGGGACAGCGTGTACGAGCAGTACTTC.

The chain has TRBV7-8 and TRBJ2-4; possible D gene TRBD1, 6 bases. Trimming pared 0 bases from V and 1 base from J, leaving 13 bases between. Germline V gene sequence: CDR1 SGHVS, CDR2 FQNEAQ. This CDR3 is built from 17 residues. Here the CDR3 DNA reads TGTGCCAGCAGCTTAGCCAGGGGTTTAGGGGCCAAAAACATTCAGTACTTC. This encodes CASSLARGLGAKNIQYF.

CDR3 region: CASSPGRQGQYGYTF. The CDR3 DNA reads TGTGCCAGCAGCCCAGGGAGACAGGGCCAGTATGGCTACACCTTC. The chain links TRBV7-9 to TRBJ1-2, with 7 bases identical to TRBD1. The ends lost 5 bases at V and 5 bases at J; junction bases unmatched: 11. CDR1 SEHNR and CDR2 FQNEAQ come from the germline V gene (reference sequence). The CDR3 extends over 15 amino acids.

V gene TRBV9 combines with J gene TRBJ2-3; 7 nucleotides match TRBD1. The CDR3 totals 15 residues. The germline CDR1 and CDR2 sequences are SGDLS and YYNGEE. V shed 1 base and J 4 bases; nucleotides not matched to a gene: 6. The CDR3 reads CASSVRGGTADTQYF. The CDR3 coding sequence is TGTGCCAGCAGCGTAAGAGGGGGCACAGCAGATACGCAGTATTTT.

This CDR3 is CASSLGRDRGQETQYF. As DNA, the CDR3 is TGTGCCAGCAGCTTAGGGAGGGACAGGGGGCAGGAGACCCAGTACTTC. V gene TRBV11-2 combines with J gene TRBJ2-5, with 12 bases matching TRBD1. The CDR3 runs to 16 residues. V gave up 1 base and J gave up 5 bases; unmatched junction bases: 5. Germline loops: CDR1 SGHAT, CDR2 FQNNGV. The full variable domain, its missing parts supplied by reference TRBV11-2 and TRBJ2-5, is EAGVAQSPRYKIIEKRQSVAFWCNPISGHATLYWYQQILGQGPKLLIQFQNNGVVDDSQLPKDRFSAERLKGVDSTLKIQPAKLEDSAVYLCASSLGRDRGQETQYFGPGTRLLVL.

V gene TRBV19 combines with J gene TRBJ1-1, with D possibly TRBD1 on 5 matching bases. V shed 7 bases and J shed 1 base, with 13 bases lying between them. The CDR3 runs to 14 residues. The germline gives CDR1 LNHDA, CDR2 SQIVND (reference sequence). CDR3 loop: CASMVGGTNTEAFF. In nucleotides, the CDR3 is TGTGCCAGTATGGTGGGAGGGACGAACACTGAAGCTTTCTTT.

V gene TRBV30 combines with J gene TRBJ2-1, with D possibly TRBD2 on 5 matching bases. The CDR3 sequence is 17 residues long. V lost 0 bases and J lost 0, with 15 bases in between. Germline CDR1 is GTSNPN and CDR2 is SVGIG (reference sequence). CDR3 sequence reads: CAWSVDPSRSSYNEQFF. Here the CDR3 DNA reads TGTGCCTGGAGTGTAGATCCTAGCCGAAGCTCCTACAATGAGCAGTTCTTC.